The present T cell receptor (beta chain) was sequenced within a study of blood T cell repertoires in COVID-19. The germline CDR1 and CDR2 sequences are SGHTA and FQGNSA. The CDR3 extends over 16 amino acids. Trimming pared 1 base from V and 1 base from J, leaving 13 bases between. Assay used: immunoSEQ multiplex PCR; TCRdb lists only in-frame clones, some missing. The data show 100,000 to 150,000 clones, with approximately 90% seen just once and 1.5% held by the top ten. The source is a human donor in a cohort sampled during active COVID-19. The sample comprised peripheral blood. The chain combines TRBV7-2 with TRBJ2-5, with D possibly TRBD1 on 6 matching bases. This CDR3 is CASSLVSTGPQETQYF. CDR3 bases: TGTGCCAGCAGCTTAGTCTCCACAGGGCCCCAAGAGACCCAGTACTTC.